One and the same sample provided the 24 T cell receptor beta chains below, sequenced in a study of a mutant IDH1 vaccine in newly diagnosed glioma. The time point is: week 5, during vaccination. Every vaccine dose comprised 300 ug of mutant IDH1 20-mer peptide plus topical imiquimod. Sequenced by immunoSEQ multiplex PCR; TCRdb stores in-frame clones only, minus some. Of around 50,000 clones in the sample, 85% to 90% were seen once. Their antigens remain unidentified. This sample comprised PBMCs, obtained from a glioma patient whose treatment included an IDH1 peptide vaccine. The receptors here all came from a woman between 40 and 50 years old with glioma.

This sequence joins TRBV18 and TRBJ1-1, with 7 bases matching TRBD1. V lost 2 bases to trimming and J lost 1 base; unmatched junction nucleotides: 10. CDR1 is KGHSH and CDR2 is LQKENI in the germline V gene. The CDR3 spans 17 residues. This CDR3 is CASSPKIGGAGNTEAFF. CDR3 nucleotide sequence: TGTGCCAGCTCACCAAAAATAGGGGGCGCCGGGAACACTGAAGCTTTCTTT. Together with reference TRBV18 and TRBJ1-1, the CDR3 gives the full variable domain: NAGVMQNPRHLVRRRGQEARLRCSPMKGHSHVYWYRQLPEEGLKFMVYLQKENIIDESGMPKERFSAEFPKEGPSILRIQQVVRGDSAAYFCASSPKIGGAGNTEAFFGQGTRLTVV.

The J gene is TRBJ2-4, the V gene TRBV4-1; the match to TRBD2 covers 14 bases. Germline V gene data show CDR1 as MGHRA and CDR2 as YSYEKL. The CDR3 has 16 residues. The junction had 3 bases not matched to a gene; V was cut back by 4 bases and J by 4 bases. The CDR3 region is CASSPGLAGGKNIQYF. The DNA for the CDR3 is TGCGCCAGCAGCCCCGGACTAGCGGGAGGAAAAAACATTCAGTACTTC.

The J gene is TRBJ2-7, the V gene TRBV13; 10 nucleotides align to TRBD2. This CDR3 is 15 amino acids long. Germline CDR1 PRHDT, CDR2 FYEKMQ (reference sequence). The junction had 5 bases not matched to a gene; V was cut back by 5 bases and J by 1 base. The CDR3 loop reads CASSRLAGASYEQYF. The CDR3 coding sequence is TGTGCCAGCAGCCGCCTAGCGGGGGCGTCCTACGAGCAGTACTTC.

This clone has just one count. The chain employs TRBV9 and TRBJ2-3; TRBD2 matches 12 bases. The germline V gene encodes CDR1 SGDLS and CDR2 YYNGEE. With 4 bases clipped from V and 6 bases from J, the junction kept 6 bases outside the gene matches. The length of the CDR3 is 15 residues. CDR3 in amino acids: CASSLRLAGADTQYF. The CDR3 region has the DNA TGTGCCAGCAGCCTGAGACTAGCGGGAGCGGATACGCAGTATTTT.

This clone was seen only a few times. The chain joins TRBV7-6 to TRBJ1-5; D uncertain. Germline lookup yields CDR1 SGHVS and CDR2 FNYEAQ. This CDR3 spans 15 amino acids. Trimming took off 3 bases at V and 2 bases at J, with 11 bases between the two ends. CDR3 amino acids: CASSFSGYGNQPQHF. CDR3 in DNA: TGTGCCAGCAGCTTTAGTGGCTATGGCAATCAGCCCCAGCATTTT.

The chain joins TRBV25-1 to TRBJ2-2; 9 bases are shared with TRBD2. Trimming removed 2 bases from V and 6 bases from J; junction bases left unmatched: 7. Germline V lookup: CDR1 MGHDK, CDR2 SYGVNS. The CDR3 covers 16 residues. The DNA for the CDR3 is TGTGCCAGCAGTGAAAGGGCTAGCGGGAATCCCGGGGAGCTGTTTTTT. It is translated as CASSERASGNPGELFF.

The genes are TRBV19 and TRBJ2-7; 10 nucleotides agree with TRBD1. Germline CDR1 LNHDA, CDR2 SQIVND (reference sequence). The CDR3 spans 16 residues. The ends lost 6 bases at V and 5 bases at J; junction bases unmatched: 13. CDR3 residues: CASSRGVGQGSHEQYF. The CDR3 nucleotides are TGTGCCAGTAGCAGGGGGGTGGGACAGGGGTCCCACGAGCAGTACTTC.

This clone is judged medium-sized. Compared with germline, one end of the junction differs, possibly owing to a read error. V and J are TRBV7-2 and TRBJ1-3; tentatively, D is TRBD1 (5 bases). Germline loops: CDR1 SGHTA, CDR2 FQGNSA. This CDR3 contains 14 residues. CDR3 coding DNA: TGTGCCAGCAGCGAATGGGACTCTCGAAACACCATATATTTT. Translating it yields CASSEWDSRNTIYF.

The rearrangement links TRBV9 to TRBJ2-5; D unresolved. The CDR3 extends over 13 amino acids. Trimming took 4 bases from V and 4 from J, leaving 11 bases between them. The germline gives CDR1 SGDLS, CDR2 YYNGEE. CDR3 amino acids: CASSRAPPETQYF. The CDR3 nucleotides read TGTGCCAGCAGCAGGGCACCGCCAGAGACCCAGTACTTC.

The rearrangement links TRBV6-5 to TRBJ1-1, with a possible D match to TRBD1 (5 bases). The germline gives CDR1 MNHEY, CDR2 SVGAGI. Deletions cut 2 bases from V and 6 bases from J, with 13 bases between. The CDR3 loop spans 14 amino acids. The CDR3 here is CASSYEPGTAEAFF. The CDR3 coding sequence is TGTGCCAGCAGTTACGAGCCAGGGACTGCTGAAGCTTTCTTT.

This clone was counted between two and nine times. The chain employs TRBV4-1 and TRBJ1-5, with D possibly being TRBD1 (6 bases). Trimming removed 1 base from V and 3 bases from J, with 10 bases in between. This CDR3 comprises 15 residues. Germline CDR1 is MGHRA and CDR2 is YSYEKL. Written as DNA, the CDR3 is TGCGCCAGCAGCCAAGGCTGGACAGACAATCAGCCCCAGCATTTT. This gives the protein CASSQGWTDNQPQHF.

This clone has a single count. The chain couples TRBV4-1 to TRBJ2-7, with TRBD2 matching 7 bases. The junction had 4 bases not matched to a gene; V was cut back by 4 bases and J by 1 base. CDR1 is MGHRA and CDR2 is YSYEKL in the germline V gene. The CDR3 has 14 amino acids. CDR3 DNA: TGCGCCAGCAGCCTCGAGCGGGGTTCCTACGAGCAGTACTTC. Protein: CASSLERGSYEQYF.

The rearrangement uses TRBV6-1 and TRBJ2-6; TRBD1 might be the D (8 bases). Germline lookup yields CDR1 MNHNS and CDR2 SASEGT. Deletions cut 2 bases from V and 0 bases from J, with 20 bases between. The CDR3 is 20 amino acids. CDR3 nucleotide sequence: TGTGCCAGCAGTGAATTTGGGGGGGACAGGCTTTTCTCTGGGGCCAACGTCCTGACTTTC. Encoded protein: CASSEFGGDRLFSGANVLTF.

In its sample, this clone was seen once. The chain joins TRBV28 to TRBJ2-5, with 10 bases lining up with TRBD1. The V gene end was trimmed by 1 base and the J gene end by 3 bases; junction bases not matched to a gene: 5. Germline assignment: CDR1 MDHEN and CDR2 SYDVKM. The CDR3 sequence is 16 residues long. The CDR3 loop is CASSLSGQGTKETQYF. The CDR3, as DNA: TGTGCCAGCAGTTTATCGGGACAGGGGACTAAAGAGACCCAGTACTTC. Looking up the rest from reference TRBV28 and TRBJ2-5 gives the full variable domain: DVKVTQSSRYLVKRTGEKVFLECVQDMDHENMFWYRQDPGLGLRLIYFSYDVKMKEKGDIPEGYSVSREKKERFSLILESASTNQTSMYLCASSLSGQGTKETQYFGPGTRLLVL.

The sample holds one count of this clone. The chain links TRBV2 to TRBJ2-2; D is possibly TRBD2 (5 bases). The CDR3 spans 14 residues. CDR1 is SNHLY, CDR2 FYNNEI, per germline. The germline V and J ends were trimmed by 8 bases and 1 base, with 11 bases remaining between them. CDR3: CASGGRMNTGELFF. Written as DNA, the CDR3 is TGTGCCAGCGGAGGCAGGATGAACACCGGGGAGCTGTTTTTT.

The chain has TRBV19 and TRBJ1-1, with D perhaps matching TRBD1 (5 bases). The V and J ends lost 2 bases and 7 bases respectively, with 11 bases between them. Per the germline V gene, CDR1 is LNHDA and CDR2 is SQIVND (reference sequence). This CDR3 has 13 amino acids. The CDR3 nucleotides are TGTGCCAGTAGTATATCCCCGCAGGGTGAAGCTTTCTTT. Its protein product is CASSISPQGEAFF.

This chain uses TRBV6-4 with TRBJ2-1, with TRBD2 matching 11 bases. Germline CDR1 MRHNA, CDR2 SNTAGT. The length of the CDR3 is 18 residues. J gave up 4 bases and V 3 bases, and 11 bases lay outside the gene matches. The CDR3 region is CASSERSLAGGRYNEQFF. The CDR3 DNA reads as TGTGCCAGCAGTGAGCGGTCGCTAGCGGGGGGTCGGTACAATGAGCAGTTCTTC.

The chain recombines TRBV29-1 with TRBJ2-7; 8 nucleotides align to TRBD2. Germline CDR1 SQVTM, CDR2 ANQGSEA. The V and J ends lost 2 bases and 6 bases, in that order; junction bases with no gene match: 6. The CDR3 totals 13 residues. The CDR3 DNA reads as TGCAGCGTTGAATGGAGCGGGGGCCCCGAGCAGTACTTC. The encoded protein is CSVEWSGGPEQYF.

The V call is TRBV7-2, the J call TRBJ2-2, with D tentatively TRBD1 (5 bases). Looked up from germline, CDR1 is SGHTA and CDR2 is FQGNSA. Trimming took 5 bases from V and 6 from J, leaving 16 bases between them. The CDR3 contains 15 residues. The CDR3 bases are TGTGCCAGCAGCCCTCAGGGTATTCAGCCCGGGGAGCTGTTTTTT. Translated: CASSPQGIQPGELFF.

The chain couples TRBV19 to TRBJ2-3; 8 nucleotides match TRBD2. Germline CDR1 and CDR2: LNHDA and SQIVND (reference sequence). CDR3 length: 15 residues. Losses at the gene ends were 5 bases for V and 4 bases for J; bases not matched to a gene: 8. CDR3 sequence (DNA): TGTGCCAGTAGTCCCCGGGGGGGCTGGTCAGATACGCAGTATTTT. Amino acids: CASSPRGGWSDTQYF.

V is TRBV29-1 and J is TRBJ2-1; D unresolved. The length of the CDR3 is 15 residues. Per germline, CDR1 SQVTM and CDR2 ANQGSEA. The V gene lost 3 bases and the J gene lost 0 bases, with 12 bases spanning the gap. The CDR3 DNA reads as TGCAGCGTTGACGGGCAGGCGAGCTCCTACAATGAGCAGTTCTTC. As protein: CSVDGQASSYNEQFF.

The V gene is TRBV10-3, the J gene TRBJ2-7, with D perhaps assigned TRBD1 or TRBD2 (5 bases each). V was pared by 6 bases and J by 3 bases, with 15 bases between. There are 14 residues in the CDR3. Germline CDR1 and CDR2: ENHRY and SYGVKD. In DNA form, the CDR3 reads TGTGCCATCAGCGGGGCAGGGAAAGGCTACGAGCAGTACTTC. It translates to CAISGAGKGYEQYF.

The chain carries TRBV30 and TRBJ1-2; unclear D gene. Trimming took off 3 bases at V and 2 bases at J, with 7 bases between the two ends. Germline V gene lookup returns CDR1 GTSNPN and CDR2 SVGIG (reference sequence). This CDR3 comprises 12 residues. CDR3 nucleotide sequence: TGTGCCTGGAGCGAGGGAAACTATGGCTACACCTTC. This gives the protein CAWSEGNYGYTF.

The chain recombines TRBV2 with TRBJ1-1; D is possibly TRBD1 (5 bases). V lost 9 bases and J 0 bases, leaving 11 bases between the germline ends. Germline V gene sequence: CDR1 SNHLY, CDR2 FYNNEI. The CDR3 runs 13 residues. In nucleotides, the CDR3 is TGTGCCAGTTCGACAGTCATGAACACTGAAGCTTTCTTT. Its protein is CASSTVMNTEAFF.